Listed below are T cell receptor beta chains from one sample, sequenced in a study of CD8 T cells in Susac syndrome. TCRdb reanalysed the immunoSEQ multiplex PCR reads using MiXCR and keeps one entry per CDR3 protein. The table lists approximately 180,000 distinct CDR3 sequences, approximately 94% of them singletons, with 0.093% in the top ten. Source material: CD4+ T cells from PBMCs. The receptors originated from a human donor with multiple sclerosis. CDR3s include the opening cysteine and the closing phenylalanine or tryptophan. A D gene is named only where the DNA matches it firmly.

j_gene | v_gene | d_gene | CDR3nt | CDR3aa
TRBJ1-2 | TRBV25-1 | - | TGTGCCAGCAGAGGGGGGCCCTATGGCTACACCTTC | CASRGGPYGYTF
TRBJ2-1 | TRBV9 | - | TGTGCCAGCAGCGTAGCGCCGACCGGTAGCTCCTACAATGAGCAGTTCTTC | CASSVAPTGSSYNEQFF
TRBJ2-5 | TRBV12-3/TRBV12-4 | - | TGTGCCAGCAGTTTAGGGCCTCCCTACGGGGAGACCCAGTACTTC | CASSLGPPYGETQYF
TRBJ2-6 | TRBV18 | - | TGTGCCAGCTCACCCGGGACCGTAAACGTCCTGACTTTC | CASSPGTVNVLTF
TRBJ1-1 | TRBV9 | - | TGTGCCAGCAGCAATCGGGGTGTCACTGAAGCTTTCTTT | CASSNRGVTEAFF
TRBJ2-7 | TRBV7-2 | - | TGTGCCAGCAGCTTTGATCGCTGGCTTTACGAGCAGTACTTC | CASSFDRWLYEQYF
TRBJ2-6 | TRBV7-9 | - | TGTGCCAGCAGCTTAGTGGGGCAGACCGGGGCCAACGTCCTGACTTTC | CASSLVGQTGANVLTF
TRBJ1-5 | TRBV4-3 | - | TGCGCCAGCAGCCAAGCCTGGGGTAATCAGCCCCAGCATTTT | CASSQAWGNQPQHF
TRBJ2-3 | TRBV28 | - | TGTGCCAGCAGTTTGGCCGGGTCTAGCACAGATACGCAGTATTTT | CASSLAGSSTDTQYF
TRBJ1-2 | TRBV13 | - | TGTGCCAGCAGCTTAAAAGGGGGGTATGGCTACACCTTC | CASSLKGGYGYTF